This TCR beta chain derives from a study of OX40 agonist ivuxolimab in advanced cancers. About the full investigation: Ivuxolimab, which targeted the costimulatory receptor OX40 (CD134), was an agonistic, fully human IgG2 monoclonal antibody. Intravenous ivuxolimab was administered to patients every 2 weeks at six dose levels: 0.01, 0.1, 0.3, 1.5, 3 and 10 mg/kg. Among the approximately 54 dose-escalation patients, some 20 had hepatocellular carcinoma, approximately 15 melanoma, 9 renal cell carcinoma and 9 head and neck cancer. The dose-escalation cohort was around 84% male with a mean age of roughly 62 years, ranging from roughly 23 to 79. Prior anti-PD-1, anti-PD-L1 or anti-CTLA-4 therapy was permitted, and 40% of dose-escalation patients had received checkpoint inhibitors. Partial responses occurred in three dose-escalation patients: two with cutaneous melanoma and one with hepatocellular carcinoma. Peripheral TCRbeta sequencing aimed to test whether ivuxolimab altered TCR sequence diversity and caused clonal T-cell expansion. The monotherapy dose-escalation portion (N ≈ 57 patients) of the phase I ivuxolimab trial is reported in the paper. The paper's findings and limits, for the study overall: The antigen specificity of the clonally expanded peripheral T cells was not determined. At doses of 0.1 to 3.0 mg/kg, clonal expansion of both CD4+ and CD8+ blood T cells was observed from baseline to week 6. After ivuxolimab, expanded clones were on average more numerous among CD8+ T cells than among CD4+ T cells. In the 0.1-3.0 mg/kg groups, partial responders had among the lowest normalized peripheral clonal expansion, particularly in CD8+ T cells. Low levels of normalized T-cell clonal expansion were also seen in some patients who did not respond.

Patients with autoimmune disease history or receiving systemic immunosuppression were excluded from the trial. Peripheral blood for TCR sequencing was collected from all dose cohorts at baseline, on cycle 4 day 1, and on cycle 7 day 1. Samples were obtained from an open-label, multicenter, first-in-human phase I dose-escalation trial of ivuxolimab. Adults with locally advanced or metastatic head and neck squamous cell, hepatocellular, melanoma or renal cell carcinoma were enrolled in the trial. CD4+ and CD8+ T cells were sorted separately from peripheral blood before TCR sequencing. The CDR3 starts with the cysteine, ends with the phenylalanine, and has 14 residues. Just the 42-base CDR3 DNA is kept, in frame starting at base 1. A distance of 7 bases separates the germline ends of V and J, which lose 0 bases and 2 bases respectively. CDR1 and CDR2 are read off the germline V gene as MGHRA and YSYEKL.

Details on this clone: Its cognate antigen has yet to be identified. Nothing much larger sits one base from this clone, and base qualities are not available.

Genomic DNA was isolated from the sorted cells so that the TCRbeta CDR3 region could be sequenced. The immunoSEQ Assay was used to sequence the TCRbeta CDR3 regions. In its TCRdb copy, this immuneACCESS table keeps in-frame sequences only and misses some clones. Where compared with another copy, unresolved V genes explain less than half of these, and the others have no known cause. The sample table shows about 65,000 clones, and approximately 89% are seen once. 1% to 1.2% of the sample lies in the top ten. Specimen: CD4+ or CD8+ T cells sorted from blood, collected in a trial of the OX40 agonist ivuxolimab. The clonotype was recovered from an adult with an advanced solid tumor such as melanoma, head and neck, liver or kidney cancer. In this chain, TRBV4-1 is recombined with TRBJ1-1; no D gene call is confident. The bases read TGCGCCAGCAGCCAAGACATGTTTAACACTGAAGCTTTCTTT. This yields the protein CASSQDMFNTEAFF.